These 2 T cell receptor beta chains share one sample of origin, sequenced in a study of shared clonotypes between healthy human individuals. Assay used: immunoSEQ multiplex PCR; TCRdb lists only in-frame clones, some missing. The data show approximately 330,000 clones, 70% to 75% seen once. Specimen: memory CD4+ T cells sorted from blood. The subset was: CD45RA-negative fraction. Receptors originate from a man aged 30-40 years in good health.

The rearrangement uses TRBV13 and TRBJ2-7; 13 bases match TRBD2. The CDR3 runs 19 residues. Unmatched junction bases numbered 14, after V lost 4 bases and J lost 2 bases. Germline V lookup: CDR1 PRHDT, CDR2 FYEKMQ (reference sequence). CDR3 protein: CASSSYRGPTSGRAYEQYF. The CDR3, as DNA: TGTGCCAGCAGCTCTTACAGGGGGCCAACTAGCGGGAGGGCCTACGAGCAGTACTTC.

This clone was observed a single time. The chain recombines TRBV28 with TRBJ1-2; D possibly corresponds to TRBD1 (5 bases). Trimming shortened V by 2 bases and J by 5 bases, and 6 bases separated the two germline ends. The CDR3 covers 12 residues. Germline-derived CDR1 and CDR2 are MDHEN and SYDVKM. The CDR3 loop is CASSLDRYGYTF. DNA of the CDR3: TGTGCCAGCAGTTTAGACAGATATGGCTACACCTTC.